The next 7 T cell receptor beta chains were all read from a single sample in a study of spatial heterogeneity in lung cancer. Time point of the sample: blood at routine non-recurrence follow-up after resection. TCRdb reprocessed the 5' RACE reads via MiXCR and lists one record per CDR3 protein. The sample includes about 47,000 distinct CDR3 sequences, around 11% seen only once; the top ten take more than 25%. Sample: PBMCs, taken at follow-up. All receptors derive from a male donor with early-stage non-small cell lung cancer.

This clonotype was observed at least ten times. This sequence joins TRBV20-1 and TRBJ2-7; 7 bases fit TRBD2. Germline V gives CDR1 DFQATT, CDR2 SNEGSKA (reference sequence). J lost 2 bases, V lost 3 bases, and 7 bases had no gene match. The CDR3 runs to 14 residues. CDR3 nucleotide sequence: TGCAGTGCTAGTCCCCGGGACTACGCCTACGAGCAGTACTTC. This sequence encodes CSASPRDYAYEQYF.

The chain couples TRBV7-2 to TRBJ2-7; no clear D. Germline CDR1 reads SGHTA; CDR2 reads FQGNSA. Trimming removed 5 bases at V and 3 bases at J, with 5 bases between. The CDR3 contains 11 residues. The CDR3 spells CASSHGYEQYF. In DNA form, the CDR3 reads TGTGCCAGCAGCCATGGCTACGAGCAGTACTTC.

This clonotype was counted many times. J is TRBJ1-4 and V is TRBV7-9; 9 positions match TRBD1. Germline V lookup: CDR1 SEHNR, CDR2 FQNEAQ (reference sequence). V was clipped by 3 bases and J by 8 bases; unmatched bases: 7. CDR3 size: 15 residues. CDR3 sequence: CASSFGDREWEKLFF. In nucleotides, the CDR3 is TGTGCCAGCAGCTTCGGGGACAGGGAGTGGGAAAAACTGTTTTTT.

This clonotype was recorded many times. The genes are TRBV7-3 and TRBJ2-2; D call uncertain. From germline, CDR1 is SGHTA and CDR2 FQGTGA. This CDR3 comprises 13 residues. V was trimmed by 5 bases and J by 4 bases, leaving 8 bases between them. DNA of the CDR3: TGTGCCAGCAGCCAAACGAGCACCGGGGAGCTGTTTTTT. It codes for CASSQTSTGELFF.

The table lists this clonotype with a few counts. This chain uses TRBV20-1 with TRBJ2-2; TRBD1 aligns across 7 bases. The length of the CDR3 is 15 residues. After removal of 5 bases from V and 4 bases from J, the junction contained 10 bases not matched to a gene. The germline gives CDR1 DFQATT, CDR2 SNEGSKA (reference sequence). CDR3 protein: CSAPSGTDITGELFF. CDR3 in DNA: TGCAGTGCTCCCTCCGGGACAGATATCACCGGGGAGCTGTTTTTT.

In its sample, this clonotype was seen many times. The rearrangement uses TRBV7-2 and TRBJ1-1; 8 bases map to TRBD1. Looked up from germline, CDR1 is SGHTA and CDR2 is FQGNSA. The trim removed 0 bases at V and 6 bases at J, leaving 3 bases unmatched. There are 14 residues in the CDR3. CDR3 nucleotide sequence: TGTGCCAGCAGCTTAGCGCAGGGGGCGGCTGAAGCTTTCTTT. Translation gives CASSLAQGAAEAFF.

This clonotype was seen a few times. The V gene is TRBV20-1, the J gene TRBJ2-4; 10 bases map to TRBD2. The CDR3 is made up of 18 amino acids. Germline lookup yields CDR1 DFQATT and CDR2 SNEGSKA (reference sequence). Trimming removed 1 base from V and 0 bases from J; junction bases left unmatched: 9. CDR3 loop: CSARVASGGDLAKNIQYF. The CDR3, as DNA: TGCAGTGCTAGAGTGGCTAGCGGGGGAGATTTAGCCAAAAACATTCAGTACTTC.